This T cell receptor (beta chain) was sequenced for a study of cytomegalovirus exposure and HLA in healthy donors. In the study overall: The same platform was used for the 90 to 150 validation repertoires and the approximately 670 first-cohort repertoires, a later analysis reported. Whole-study findings and limits: Confirmation was obtained in vitro that a few CMV-associated chains are specific for CMV antigens. While the bulk of TCR sequences proved rare, some public TCRs turned up in many donors. First-cohort TCR clusters tended to co-occur in the roughly 120 validation repertoires, a later analysis found.

This table comes from immunoSEQ multiplex PCR, and its TCRdb copy is limited to in-frame clones, with some not included. The repertoire holds roughly 220,000 clones, approximately 83% seen once, with about 14% in the top ten. As for this clone: The antigen is unknown.

The receptor's source is a woman aged 25 to 39 in good health and CMV-seropositive. Sequencing used PBMCs.

The CDR3 spells CASSPKTENSNQPQHF. The CDR3 bases are TGTGCCAGCTCACCTAAGACAGAGAATAGCAATCAGCCCCAGCATTTT. The chain couples TRBV18 to TRBJ1-5, with a weak D call TRBD1 (5 bases). This CDR3 contains 16 residues. Germline values: CDR1 KGHSH, CDR2 LQKENI. Deletions cut 3 bases from V and 0 bases from J, with 12 bases between. The whole variable domain, remainder taken from reference TRBV18 and TRBJ1-5, is NAGVMQNPRHLVRRRGQEARLRCSPMKGHSHVYWYRQLPEEGLKFMVYLQKENIIDESGMPKERFSAEFPKEGPSILRIQQVVRGDSAAYFCASSPKTENSNQPQHFGDGTRLSIL.